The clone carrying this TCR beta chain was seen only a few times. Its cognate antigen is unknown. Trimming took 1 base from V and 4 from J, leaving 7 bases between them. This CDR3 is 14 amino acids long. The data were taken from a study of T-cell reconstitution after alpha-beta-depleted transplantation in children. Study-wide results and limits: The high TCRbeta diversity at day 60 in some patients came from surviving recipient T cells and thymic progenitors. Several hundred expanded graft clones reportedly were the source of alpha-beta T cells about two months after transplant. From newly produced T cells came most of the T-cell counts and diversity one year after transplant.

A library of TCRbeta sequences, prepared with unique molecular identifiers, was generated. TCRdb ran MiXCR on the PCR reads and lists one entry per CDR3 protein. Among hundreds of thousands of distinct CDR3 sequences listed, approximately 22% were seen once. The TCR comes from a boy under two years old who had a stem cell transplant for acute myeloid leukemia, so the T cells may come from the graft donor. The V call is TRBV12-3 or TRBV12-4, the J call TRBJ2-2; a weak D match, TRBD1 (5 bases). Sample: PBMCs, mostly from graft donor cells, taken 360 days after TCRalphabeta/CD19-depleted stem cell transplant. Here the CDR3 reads CASSLVRVTGELFF. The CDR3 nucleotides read TGTGCCAGCAGTTTAGTCAGGGTCACCGGGGAGCTGTTTTTT.